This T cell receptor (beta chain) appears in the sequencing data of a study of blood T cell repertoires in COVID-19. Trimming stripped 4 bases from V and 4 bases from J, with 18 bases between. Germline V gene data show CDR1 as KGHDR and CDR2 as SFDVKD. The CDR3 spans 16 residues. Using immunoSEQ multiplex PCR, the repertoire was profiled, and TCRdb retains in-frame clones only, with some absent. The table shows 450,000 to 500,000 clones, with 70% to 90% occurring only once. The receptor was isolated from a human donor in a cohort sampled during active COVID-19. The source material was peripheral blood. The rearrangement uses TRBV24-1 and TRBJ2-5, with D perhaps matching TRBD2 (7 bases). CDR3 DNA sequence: TGTGCCACCAGTGAACCCTCGGGGGCGGGAGTAGAGACCCAGTACTTC. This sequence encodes CATSEPSGAGVETQYF.